Each of the 20 T cell receptor beta chains below was sequenced from the same sample in a study of T-cell memory formation after mild COVID-19. MiXCR, applied by TCRdb to the 5' RACE reads, yields one record per CDR3 protein. The repertoire holds 100,000 to 150,000 distinct CDR3 sequences, with more than 15% as singletons. Sequencing was done on a sample of PBMCs or a T cell subset sorted from them (not recorded which). The receptor source for this set is a man aged 18-30 years who had mild COVID-19 (a few samples of this study predate the infection). Cell type and time point are not known.

This clonotype was counted only a few times. The CDR3 bases are TGCGCCAGCAGCAGGACAGGTACTGAAGCTTTCTTT. Encoded protein: CASSRTGTEAFF. The chain uses TRBV5-1 and TRBJ1-1; 7 bases match TRBD1. Germline V gene sequence: CDR1 SGHRS, CDR2 YFSETQ. J gave up 5 bases and V 4 bases, and 2 bases lay outside the gene matches. This CDR3 spans 12 amino acids.

The genes are TRBV6-5 and TRBJ2-5, with a weak D call TRBD1 (6 bases). V was clipped by 7 bases and J by 9 bases, with 21 bases between them. CDR1 MNHEY and CDR2 SVGAGI come from the germline V gene. The CDR3 sequence is 14 residues long. CDR3 coding DNA: TGTGCCAGCACTAGGGGGTTGGCGTCTATTTCCCAGTACTTC. Its translation is CASTRGLASISQYF.

The table lists this clonotype with a few counts. The chain carries TRBV24-1 and TRBJ2-3, with D unresolved. V lost 5 bases and J lost 5, with 10 bases in between. This CDR3 is built from 13 residues. Germline V gene lookup returns CDR1 KGHDR and CDR2 SFDVKD. The CDR3 protein is CATSVANQDTQYF. The CDR3, as DNA: TGTGCCACCAGTGTGGCCAACCAAGATACGCAGTATTTT.

The chain couples TRBV6-5 to TRBJ1-5, with 8 positions matching TRBD1. This CDR3 is 13 amino acids long. The ends lost 4 bases at V and 12 bases at J; junction bases unmatched: 8. CDR1 is MNHEY and CDR2 is SVGAGI in the germline V gene. The CDR3 sequence is CASSSAGTGLQHF. CDR3 bases: TGTGCCAGCAGTTCAGCCGGGACAGGACTCCAGCATTTT.

The chain couples TRBV9 to TRBJ2-7; 9 bases match TRBD1. V was pared by 3 bases and J by 6 bases, with 7 bases of the junction left unmatched. Germline V CDR1 and CDR2: SGDLS, YYNGEE. The CDR3 spans 14 residues. CDR3 in amino acids: CASSGRDRVSEQYV. Written as DNA, the CDR3 is TGTGCCAGCAGCGGCCGGGACAGGGTTTCCGAGCAGTACGTC.

This clonotype came up a few times. The chain joins TRBV4-3 to TRBJ1-1; D gene uncertain. CDR1 is LGHNA and CDR2 is YSLEER in the germline V gene. The V end was cut by 0 bases, the J end by 5 bases, with 7 bases between. The CDR3 extends over 13 amino acids. For the CDR3, the DNA is TGCGCCAGCAGCCAAGACCCTCGTACTGAAGCTTTCTTT. It translates to CASSQDPRTEAFF.

This clonotype occurred a few times. This chain links TRBV12-3 or TRBV12-4 with TRBJ2-5; tentatively, D is TRBD1 (6 bases). The CDR3 contains 15 residues. Between the trimmed V and J ends, which lost 5 bases and 1 base, there was a span of 14 bases. The CDR3 nucleotides read TGTGCCAGCAGTCTAAGACAGGTCCTCCAAGAGACCCAGTACTTC. It encodes CASSLRQVLQETQYF.

J is TRBJ2-6 and V is TRBV5-1, with unresolved D. Trimming removed 4 bases at V and 1 base at J, with 9 bases between. Germline CDR1 SGHRS, CDR2 YFSETQ. There are 15 residues in the CDR3. The chain's CDR3 is CASSTPGSGANVLTF. In DNA form, the CDR3 reads TGCGCCAGCAGCACCCCAGGATCTGGGGCCAACGTCCTGACTTTC.

J is TRBJ2-7 and V is TRBV28; D is undetermined. The CDR3 extends over 12 amino acids. V was shortened by 5 bases and J by 0 bases, with 5 bases between the two germline ends. The germline V gene has CDR1 MDHEN and CDR2 SYDVKM. The CDR3 DNA is TGTGCCAGCAGTCGTGACTCCTACGAGCAGTACGTC. It translates to CASSRDSYEQYV.

This clonotype has a handful of counts. The rearrangement uses TRBV12-3 or TRBV12-4 and TRBJ2-3, with D unclear. There are 13 residues in the CDR3. With 6 bases removed from V and 1 base from J, the gap between germline ends came to 8 bases. CDR3 region: CASRVSGTDTQYF. In DNA form, the CDR3 reads TGTGCCAGCAGGGTATCTGGCACAGATACGCAGTATTTT.

This rearrangement joins TRBV25-1 to TRBJ2-5; TRBD2 is a possible D gene (7 bases). The CDR3 length is 16 residues. Germline loops: CDR1 MGHDK, CDR2 SYGVNS. Trimming removed 3 bases at V and 5 bases at J, with 19 bases between. CDR3 DNA: TGTGCCAGCAGTGACCCCGTTGGGGGGGCGGGGGAGACCCAGTACTTC. It encodes CASSDPVGGAGETQYF.

This rearrangement joins TRBV5-1 to TRBJ1-1; 8 bases match TRBD1. The V gene end was trimmed by 4 bases and the J gene end by 2 bases; junction bases not matched to a gene: 4. The CDR3 length is 14 residues. The germline CDR1 and CDR2 sequences are SGHRS and YFSETQ. The CDR3 is CASSPDRANTEAFF. The CDR3 coding sequence is TGCGCCAGCAGCCCGGACAGGGCTAACACTGAAGCTTTCTTT.

This clonotype was picked up a small number of times. J is TRBJ2-7 and V is TRBV12-3 or TRBV12-4; TRBD2 is a possible D gene (5 bases). Trimming pared 0 bases from V and 6 bases from J, leaving 12 bases between. The CDR3 loop spans 14 amino acids. This CDR3 is CASSLAGAAGEQYF. CDR3 DNA: TGTGCCAGCAGTTTAGCGGGAGCGGCGGGCGAGCAGTACTTC.

The rearrangement joins TRBV20-1 to TRBJ2-7, with D possibly being TRBD1 or TRBD2 (5 bases each). The CDR3 is 14 amino acids. Germline V gene data show CDR1 as DFQATT and CDR2 as SNEGSKA (reference sequence). Trimming took off 4 bases at V and 5 bases at J, with 18 bases between the two ends. CDR3: CSAKGENRTHEQYF. The CDR3 coding sequence is TGCAGTGCTAAGGGAGAGAACAGGACCCACGAGCAGTACTTC.

There are a few counts of this clonotype. The rearrangement links TRBV5-6 to TRBJ2-1; D is tentatively TRBD1 or TRBD2 (7 bases each). With 3 bases removed from V and 6 bases from J, the gap between germline ends came to 16 bases. Germline V lookup: CDR1 SGHDT, CDR2 YYEEEE. The CDR3 is 15 amino acids. The CDR3 coding sequence is TGTGCCAGCAGCTCGAGGGAGGGGGCCTCCAATGAGCAGTTCTTC. This sequence encodes CASSSREGASNEQFF.

The chain combines TRBV24-1 with TRBJ1-5; TRBD1 agrees at 10 bases. The length of the CDR3 is 14 residues. The trim removed 5 bases at V and 5 bases at J, leaving 2 bases unmatched. The germline V gene encodes CDR1 KGHDR and CDR2 SFDVKD. In DNA, the CDR3 is TGTGCCACCAGTGTCGGGACAGGGGATCAGCCCCAGCATTTT. Its translation is CATSVGTGDQPQHF.

The gene calls are TRBV27 and TRBJ1-1; D is uncertain. Germline values: CDR1 MNHEY, CDR2 SMNVEV (reference sequence). V shed 3 bases and J shed 0 bases, with 8 bases lying between them. CDR3 length: 14 residues. The CDR3 region has the DNA TGTGCCAGCAGTTTCGGCACATTGAACACTGAAGCTTTCTTT. It is translated as CASSFGTLNTEAFF.

This clonotype has only a few counts. The chain has TRBV11-2 and TRBJ1-2; 8 bases align to TRBD1. The CDR3 totals 17 residues. Trimming at V came to 6 bases and at J to 3 bases, leaving 15 bases not matched to a gene. Germline V lookup: CDR1 SGHAT, CDR2 FQNNGV. DNA for the CDR3: TGTGCCAGCAGTCCTATCCGGGACAGGCCCAAGGACTATGGCTACACCTTC. It codes for CASSPIRDRPKDYGYTF.

The sample holds a few counts of this clonotype. This sequence joins TRBV6-1 and TRBJ2-4; D call uncertain. This CDR3 is 17 amino acids long. V was shortened by 1 base and J by 0 bases, with 13 bases between the two germline ends. Germline V lookup: CDR1 MNHNS, CDR2 SASEGT. The CDR3 nucleotides read TGTGCCAGCAGTGAAGAATGGGGTAAAGGAGCCAAAAACATTCAGTACTTC. Translating it yields CASSEEWGKGAKNIQYF.

This clonotype turned up a few times. The CDR3 coding sequence is TGTGCCAGCACCCTTGGGACTAGCCCTAGCACAGATACGCAGTATTTT. Protein: CASTLGTSPSTDTQYF. V is TRBV7-2 and J is TRBJ2-3; 9 positions agree with TRBD2. The V and J ends lost 7 bases and 0 bases, in that order; junction bases with no gene match: 8. Germline CDR1 SGHTA, CDR2 FQGNSA. CDR3 size: 16 residues.